Listed below are T cell receptor beta chains from one sample, sequenced in a study of PD-1 blockade in classical Hodgkin lymphoma. Measured with immunoSEQ multiplex PCR; TCRdb has only the in-frame clones, and not every one. The sample yields some 93,000 clones, roughly 92% seen once. The sequencing here drew on peripheral blood mononuclear cells (PBMCs), taken at baseline. These receptors were collected from a human donor with classical Hodgkin lymphoma. CDR3s include the opening cysteine and the closing phenylalanine or tryptophan. D genes are given only for firm matches. Clone size is not always given. Where it is, it says once, few, many or a class for expanded clones.

clone size	V gene	J gene	D gene	CDR3 DNA	CDR3 protein
NA	TRBV7-9	TRBJ2-3	NA	TGTGCCAGCAGCTTAATTGCAGATACGCAGTATTTT	CASSLIADTQYF
NA	TRBV5-1	TRBJ1-2	NA	TGCGCCAGCAGCGAAGGCGGGAACCCAGGGATTTATGGCTACACCTTC	CASSEGGNPGIYGYTF
NA	TRBV28	TRBJ2-7	TRBD1	TGTGCCAGCAGTTTAATCGCCGGGACAGTGCTTGACGAGCAGTACTTC	CASSLIAGTVLDEQYF
NA	TRBV19	TRBJ2-7	TRBD2	TGTGCCAGTAGTACCCTAGCGGGAGGGGTCTACGAGCAGTACTTC	CASSTLAGGVYEQYF
NA	TRBV5-8	TRBJ2-5	NA	TGTGCCAGCAGCTTGGAGGTTTTCAGCTTTCAAGAGACCCAGTACTTC	CASSLEVFSFQETQYF
NA	TRBV27	TRBJ2-7	TRBD1	TGTGCCAGCAGTTTATATGGCAGAGGGACAGGGGTTTACGAGCAGTACTTC	CASSLYGRGTGVYEQYF
NA	TRBV30	TRBJ2-7	TRBD1	TGTGCCTGGAACTATGCCCTCGGGACAGGGGCCACCCCTTCCTACGAGCAGTACTTC	CAWNYALGTGATPSYEQYF
NA	TRBV4-1	TRBJ2-7	TRBD1	TGCGCCAGCAGCCGCCCAGGACAGGGGGTTTACGAGCAGTACTTC	CASSRPGQGVYEQYF
once	TRBV27	TRBJ2-1	NA	TGTGCCAGCAGTTTCCGGGGTGAGCAGTTCTTC	CASSFRGEQFF
NA	TRBV19	TRBJ2-7	NA	TGTGCCAGTAGTATCAGGGGTTTCTCCTACGAGCAGTACTTC	CASSIRGFSYEQYF